One sample yielded the 24 T cell receptor beta chains listed below, sequenced in a study of molecular identifiers for immune sequencing clone quantification. TCRdb independently ran MiXCR on the PCR reads; one entry per CDR3 protein. The sample has under 800,000 distinct CDR3 sequences; about 25% are singletons. The sequencing sample was made of naive CD8+ T cells from blood, with Jurkat cell RNA spiked in. As to subset: FACS-sorted CD8+CD4-CCR7+CD45RA+ naive T cells. Every receptor here comes from a human donor in good health. Some libraries in this study had Jurkat cell RNA spiked in.

This clonotype showed up many times. The V gene is TRBV2, the J gene TRBJ2-3; 7 bases are a match to TRBD1. The trim removed 11 bases at V and 1 base at J, leaving 12 bases unmatched. The germline V gene encodes CDR1 SNHLY and CDR2 FYNNEI. CDR3 length: 15 amino acids. The CDR3 region is CAGGDRASGTDTQYF. The DNA for the CDR3 is TGTGCCGGAGGAGACAGGGCAAGCGGCACAGATACGCAGTATTTT.

V usage is TRBV12-3 or TRBV12-4 and J usage is TRBJ2-3; 11 bases agree with TRBD2. The ends lost 5 bases at V and 2 bases at J; junction bases unmatched: 9. The CDR3 is made up of 17 amino acids. The CDR3, as DNA: TGTGCCAGCAGTCCCTCACGGACTAGCGGGCCCACAGATACGCAGTATTTT. Translated: CASSPSRTSGPTDTQYF.

This clonotype appeared a few times. The chain combines TRBV20-1 with TRBJ1-4; perhaps TRBD1 as D (6 bases). Trimming took off 0 bases at V and 8 bases at J, with 25 bases between the two ends. The CDR3 is made up of 18 amino acids. In germline, CDR1 is DFQATT, CDR2 SNEGSKA (reference sequence). The CDR3 DNA reads TGCAGTGCTAGAGATACCCGGGCCGCAGGGTGGGGGCAGGAAAAACTGTTTTTT. It translates to CSARDTRAAGWGQEKLFF.

This clonotype was counted at least ten times. The V gene is TRBV6-5, the J gene TRBJ2-3; a possible D gene is TRBD1 (5 bases). V was pared by 2 bases and J by 4 bases, with 10 bases between. CDR3 length: 14 residues. The germline gives CDR1 MNHEY, CDR2 SVGAGI. The CDR3 nucleotides read TGTGCCAGCAGTTACGGGCAGGGCTCAGATACGCAGTATTTT. Its translation: CASSYGQGSDTQYF.

This clonotype was picked up many times. The CDR3 DNA follows: TGCGCCAGCAGCCAAGATCTAGCGGGAACCACAGATACGCAGTATTTT. Protein product: CASSQDLAGTTDTQYF. This chain connects TRBV4-3 to TRBJ2-3; 9 positions match TRBD2. With 0 bases clipped from V and 2 bases from J, the junction kept 3 bases outside the gene matches. The CDR3 runs 16 residues. The germline V gene encodes CDR1 LGHNA and CDR2 YSLEER.

This clonotype was counted ten times or more. J is TRBJ2-5 and V is TRBV19; D perhaps matches TRBD2 (6 bases). The CDR3 extends over 15 amino acids. V was trimmed by 2 bases and J by 5 bases, leaving 15 bases between them. CDR1 LNHDA and CDR2 SQIVND come from the germline V gene (reference sequence). The CDR3 loop is CASSITSYGLETQYF. As DNA, the CDR3 is TGTGCCAGTAGTATAACTAGCTATGGCCTGGAGACCCAGTACTTC.

This clonotype was seen once. This likely comes from a read error, as the CDR3 has no conserved phenylalanine or tryptophan at its end. The gene calls are TRBV7-9 and TRBJ2-3, with D possibly TRBD1 on 5 matching bases. Trimming took off 5 bases at V and 5 bases at J, with 17 bases between the two ends. CDR1 is SEHNR, CDR2 FQNEAQ, per germline (reference sequence). The CDR3 runs to 15 residues. Written as DNA, the CDR3 is TGTGCCAGCAGCCTACTCCAGGGATTCTTAGATACGCAGTATTCT. Its translation: CASSLLQGFLDTQYS.

Comments on this clonotype: Its ends do not fully match the called genes, so a read error is possible. The V and J genes are TRBV5-6 and TRBJ1-5, with D perhaps matching TRBD1 (6 bases). This CDR3 is built from 15 residues. The germline gives CDR1 SGHDT, CDR2 YYEEEE. CDR3 amino acids: CASSTYRVSNQPPHF. CDR3 nucleotides: TGTGCCAGCAGCACCTACAGGGTCAGCAATCAGCCCCCGCATTTT.

The V and J genes are TRBV4-1 and TRBJ2-7; D call uncertain. V was shortened by 0 bases and J by 2 bases, with 8 bases between the two germline ends. CDR1 MGHRA and CDR2 YSYEKL come from the germline V gene. The CDR3 loop spans 14 amino acids. The CDR3 nucleotides are TGCGCCAGCAGCCAAGATAATTGGGCCTACGAGCAGTACTTC. This gives the protein CASSQDNWAYEQYF.

The rearrangement joins TRBV5-6 to TRBJ2-5, with TRBD1 matching 9 bases. Trimming at V came to 3 bases and at J to 2 bases, leaving 8 bases not matched to a gene. Looked up from germline, CDR1 is SGHDT and CDR2 is YYEEEE. CDR3 length: 16 residues. CDR3: CASSWGGGTGQETQYF. In DNA, the CDR3 is TGTGCCAGCAGCTGGGGGGGAGGGACAGGGCAAGAGACCCAGTACTTC.

In this sample, this clonotype turned up many times. The chain combines TRBV5-4 with TRBJ2-3; tentatively, D is TRBD2 (6 bases). This CDR3 region has 15 residues. Germline CDR1 SGHNT, CDR2 YYREEE (reference sequence). Trimming took off 1 base at V and 2 bases at J, with 11 bases between the two ends. The CDR3 DNA follows: TGTGCCAGCAGCTTGCGGCTAGCGTTCACAGATACGCAGTATTTT. It yields the protein CASSLRLAFTDTQYF.

This clonotype was observed at least ten times. The chain carries TRBV11-2 and TRBJ1-1; tentative D call: TRBD1 (6 bases). V dropped 1 base and J dropped 0 bases, with 15 bases sitting between them. Germline lookup yields CDR1 SGHAT and CDR2 FQNNGV. The CDR3 covers 17 residues. The CDR3 nucleotides read TGTGCCAGCAGCTTAGGGGACACGGGGACGCTGAACACTGAAGCTTTCTTT. Translating it yields CASSLGDTGTLNTEAFF.

Turning to this clonotype: Since no conserved phenylalanine or tryptophan closes the CDR3, a read error is the likely cause. The chain joins TRBV4-3 to TRBJ1-2, with D hard to call. Deletions cut 4 bases from V and 1 base from J, with 16 bases between. The CDR3 has 16 amino acids. Germline V CDR1 and CDR2: LGHNA, YSLEER. The CDR3 loop reads CASSPAVAEVNYGYTL. Written as DNA, the CDR3 is TGCGCCAGCAGCCCGGCCGTGGCGGAAGTTAACTATGGCTACACCCTC.

This clonotype was seen only a few times. The rearrangement joins TRBV20-1 to TRBJ2-7; 9 bases fit TRBD2. CDR1 and CDR2 from the germline V gene are DFQATT and SNEGSKA (reference sequence). This CDR3 contains 14 residues. The V gene end was trimmed by 0 bases and the J gene end by 4 bases; junction bases not matched to a gene: 4. CDR3 residues: CSARDASGNYEQYF. CDR3 nucleotide sequence: TGCAGTGCTAGAGATGCTAGCGGGAATTACGAGCAGTACTTC.

This clonotype was found many times. The J gene is TRBJ1-5, the V gene TRBV4-1; no reliable D call. This CDR3 comprises 15 residues. Trimming took 0 bases from V and 1 from J, leaving 7 bases between them. Germline values: CDR1 MGHRA, CDR2 YSYEKL. The CDR3 coding sequence is TGCGCCAGCAGCCAAGAAGGTTACAGCAATCAGCCCCAGCATTTT. Its translation: CASSQEGYSNQPQHF.

This clonotype was seen only a few times. The chain links TRBV4-3 to TRBJ1-2; D ambiguous. V was trimmed by 0 bases and J by 6 bases, leaving 14 bases between them. Looked up from germline, CDR1 is LGHNA and CDR2 is YSLEER. This CDR3 contains 15 residues. CDR3 sequence reads: CASSQDIQRRNGYTF. The CDR3 DNA reads as TGCGCCAGCAGCCAAGATATCCAGAGAAGGAATGGCTACACCTTC.

This rearrangement joins TRBV9 to TRBJ2-5; 12 positions agree with TRBD2. There are 16 residues in the CDR3. V shed 0 bases and J 3 bases; nucleotides not matched to a gene: 3. Germline V gene sequence: CDR1 SGDLS, CDR2 YYNGEE. The CDR3 spells CASSVASGGAKETQYF. For the CDR3, the DNA is TGTGCCAGCAGCGTAGCTAGCGGGGGGGCCAAAGAGACCCAGTACTTC.

The chain recombines TRBV7-9 with TRBJ2-1; 16 positions match TRBD2. Germline-derived CDR1 and CDR2 are SEHNR and FQNEAQ (reference sequence). This CDR3 comprises 15 residues. V was pared by 4 bases and J by 8 bases, with 2 bases of the junction left unmatched. The CDR3: CASSSGTSGRDEQFF. The CDR3 nucleotides are TGTGCCAGCAGCTCCGGGACTAGCGGGAGGGATGAGCAGTTCTTC.

Many counts were recorded for this clonotype. CDR3 sequence: CASSEAPGSYEQYF. The CDR3 bases are TGTGCCAGCAGTGAAGCCCCGGGTTCCTACGAGCAGTACTTC. This chain joins TRBV2 and TRBJ2-7, with D uncertain. Germline V gene data show CDR1 as SNHLY and CDR2 as FYNNEI. The germline V and J ends were trimmed by 0 bases and 1 base, with 7 bases remaining between them. The length of the CDR3 is 14 residues.

At least ten counts were recorded for this clonotype. This rearrangement joins TRBV7-9 to TRBJ2-7; tentative D call: TRBD1 (6 bases). V was cut by 5 bases and J by 4 bases, with 18 bases left in between. The CDR3 is made up of 15 amino acids. CDR1 and CDR2 from the germline V gene are SEHNR and FQNEAQ (reference sequence). The CDR3 DNA reads as TGTGCCAGCAGCCCCCCACAGGGACAAGGGTACGAGCAGTACTTC. Translated, it gives CASSPPQGQGYEQYF. The full variable domain, in which reference TRBV7-9 and TRBJ2-7 provide the parts outside the CDR3, is DTGVSQNPRHKITKRGQNVTFRCDPISEHNRLYWYRQTLGQGPEFLTYFQNEAQLEKSRLLSDRFSAERPKGSFSTLEIQRTEQGDSAMYLCASSPPQGQGYEQYFGPGTRLTVT.

The V call is TRBV10-3, the J call TRBJ1-2; D gene unclear. V lost 4 bases to trimming and J lost 4 bases, with 16 bases between them. The length of the CDR3 is 15 residues. Germline loops: CDR1 ENHRY, CDR2 SYGVKD. The DNA for the CDR3 is TGTGCCATCAGTGCAGAATCCAAACTCCCCTATGGCTACACCTTC. Protein product: CAISAESKLPYGYTF.

Concerning this clonotype itself: A read error may be the cause here, since a much bigger clone is one base away. The conserved phenylalanine or tryptophan normally closing the CDR3 is absent here, so this likely arose from a read error. The rearrangement links TRBV7-9 to TRBJ2-3; 11 bases fit TRBD2. J lost 4 bases, V lost 0 bases, and 6 bases had no gene match. The CDR3 is 17 amino acids. The germline CDR1 and CDR2 sequences are SEHNR and FQNEAQ (reference sequence). CDR3 in DNA: TGTGCCAGCAGCTTAGCTAGCGGGGGGGCCCCCGCAGATACGCAGTATCTT. Its protein product is CASSLASGGAPADTQYL.

This clonotype has a handful of counts. The V gene is TRBV7-6, the J gene TRBJ2-1, with 12 positions matching TRBD2. The germline CDR1 and CDR2 sequences are SGHVS and FNYEAQ. The CDR3 consists of 15 residues. V trimming: 2 bases; J trimming: 7 bases; junction bases outside the gene matches: 3. CDR3: CASSLLAGGKNEQFF. The DNA for the CDR3 is TGTGCCAGCAGCTTACTAGCGGGAGGGAAAAATGAGCAGTTCTTC.

Note on this clonotype: This may stem from a read error, because a much larger clone lies one nucleotide away. The chain employs TRBV6-5 and TRBJ2-7; tentatively, D is TRBD2 (6 bases). Germline V gene data show CDR1 as MNHEY and CDR2 as SVGAGI. The CDR3 has 14 residues. V dropped 0 bases and J dropped 6 bases, with 12 bases sitting between them. The CDR3 loop reads CASSYSRGACEQYF. The CDR3 DNA reads TGTGCCAGCAGTTACTCGCGGGGAGCCTGCGAGCAGTACTTC.